These T cell receptor beta chains were read from a single sample in a study of blood T cell repertoires in COVID-19. Data came from immunoSEQ multiplex PCR; TCRdb stores just in-frame clones and leaves some out. The data hold 200,000 to 300,000 clones, with roughly 90% observed a single time. Specimen: peripheral blood. Source of these receptors: a man in his thirties or forties with active or convalescent COVID-19. Each CDR3 is given without its conserved first and last residue. D genes are given only for firm matches. Not every row has a clone size; where given, it reads once, few, many or a size class.

D gene: .
V gene: TRBV2
clone size: .
J gene: TRBJ1-6
CDR3 protein: ASSGLRRGYNSPLH

D gene: TRBD2
V gene: TRBV9
clone size: .
J gene: TRBJ2-5
CDR3 protein: ASSIGLAGNQETQY

D gene: .
V gene: TRBV30
clone size: .
J gene: TRBJ1-5
CDR3 protein: AWSPGTASNQPQH

D gene: TRBD2
V gene: TRBV7-9
clone size: .
J gene: TRBJ2-1
CDR3 protein: ASSPPSGGPWL

D gene: TRBD1
V gene: TRBV4-3
clone size: .
J gene: TRBJ1-2
CDR3 protein: ASSQDWSQGEGYT

D gene: .
V gene: TRBV5-4
clone size: .
J gene: TRBJ1-1
CDR3 protein: ASSPTVESGNTEAF

D gene: .
V gene: TRBV10-3
clone size: .
J gene: TRBJ2-5
CDR3 protein: AISPRQEETQY

D gene: .
V gene: TRBV5-5
clone size: .
J gene: TRBJ1-6
CDR3 protein: ASSFTGLHNKYNSPLH

D gene: .
V gene: TRBV14
clone size: once
J gene: TRBJ1-6
CDR3 protein: ASSHASGGAEPSPLH

D gene: .
V gene: TRBV4-3
clone size: few
J gene: TRBJ1-2
CDR3 protein: ASSPGRVAYGYT

D gene: .
V gene: TRBV7-2
clone size: .
J gene: TRBJ1-6
CDR3 protein: ASSFGDRPSPLH

D gene: TRBD1
V gene: TRBV7-2
clone size: .
J gene: TRBJ2-7
CDR3 protein: ASSSQQGMGEQY

D gene: .
V gene: TRBV9
clone size: .
J gene: TRBJ1-1
CDR3 protein: ASSVGTFTEAF

D gene: TRBD2
V gene: TRBV7-3
clone size: once
J gene: TRBJ2-2
CDR3 protein: ASSLKAGDTGELF

D gene: .
V gene: TRBV10-2
clone size: once
J gene: TRBJ2-3
CDR3 protein: ASSESGAYTDTQY

D gene: .
V gene: TRBV9
clone size: .
J gene: TRBJ2-1
CDR3 protein: ASSVGSGGNEQF

D gene: .
V gene: TRBV23-1
clone size: .
J gene: TRBJ1-2
CDR3 protein: ASSHLFFSGGGYT

D gene: .
V gene: TRBV7-6
clone size: .
J gene: TRBJ1-4
CDR3 protein: ASSLEPGFNEKLF

D gene: TRBD1
V gene: TRBV5-1
clone size: few
J gene: TRBJ2-7
CDR3 protein: ASSLVGTGFYEQY

D gene: .
V gene: TRBV7-9
clone size: .
J gene: TRBJ1-2
CDR3 protein: ASSPGSDSIYGYT

D gene: .
V gene: TRBV4-2
clone size: .
J gene: TRBJ1-2
CDR3 protein: ASSQDLQTYGYT

D gene: TRBD1
V gene: TRBV6-5
clone size: .
J gene: TRBJ1-1
CDR3 protein: ASSPFGQGGTEAF

D gene: .
V gene: TRBV10-2
clone size: .
J gene: TRBJ2-1
CDR3 protein: ASIGRGYNEQF

D gene: .
V gene: TRBV27
clone size: .
J gene: TRBJ2-2
CDR3 protein: ASSLRGRVAGELF

D gene: .
V gene: TRBV24-1
clone size: .
J gene: TRBJ2-3
CDR3 protein: ATSGDSRSTDTQY

D gene: TRBD2
V gene: TRBV7-2
clone size: .
J gene: TRBJ2-7
CDR3 protein: ASSLALAGKYEQY

D gene: TRBD1
V gene: TRBV18
clone size: .
J gene: TRBJ2-5
CDR3 protein: ASSPWAGTGQETQY

D gene: .
V gene: TRBV5-6
clone size: .
J gene: TRBJ1-4
CDR3 protein: ASSSGFRIGEKLF

D gene: .
V gene: TRBV4-1
clone size: .
J gene: TRBJ2-3
CDR3 protein: ASSQDTSGRGSTDTQY